Presented here are 3 T cell receptor beta chains from one specimen sequenced in a study of technical replicates of blood from a few donors. Repertoires were generated with immunoSEQ multiplex PCR, while TCRdb's copy carries only in-frame clones and drops some. The repertoire holds around 65,000 clones, with 88% as singletons. The sequencing sample was made of PBMCs. All receptors derive from a human donor in good health. Some clones in this sample may be carry-over from other donors' samples.

The chain uses TRBV10-3 and TRBJ1-3; D is possibly TRBD1 (5 bases). Per germline, CDR1 ENHRY and CDR2 SYGVKD. V was clipped by 4 bases and J by 6 bases, with 13 bases between them. The CDR3 contains 14 residues. The CDR3 sequence is CAISGGQGTNTIYF. CDR3 DNA sequence: TGTGCCATCAGTGGTGGCCAGGGAACAAACACCATATATTTT.

This sequence joins TRBV6-5 and TRBJ1-2; maybe TRBD1 (5 bases). Trimming took off 8 bases at V and 6 bases at J, with 16 bases between the two ends. Germline V gives CDR1 MNHEY, CDR2 SVGAGI. This CDR3 comprises 13 residues. The CDR3 DNA sequence: TGTGCCAGCCGGGGGACGGTTCCAAATGGCTACACCTTC. Encoded protein: CASRGTVPNGYTF.

This sequence joins TRBV23-1 and TRBJ1-1; 7 bases match TRBD1. TRBV23-1 has ORF status, its function being uncertain. J lost 0 bases, V lost 6 bases, and 10 bases had no gene match. This CDR3 region has 16 residues. CDR3 in amino acids: CASRRGQGKVNTEAFF. The CDR3 DNA is TGCGCCAGCAGGAGGGGGCAGGGTAAGGTGAACACTGAAGCTTTCTTT.